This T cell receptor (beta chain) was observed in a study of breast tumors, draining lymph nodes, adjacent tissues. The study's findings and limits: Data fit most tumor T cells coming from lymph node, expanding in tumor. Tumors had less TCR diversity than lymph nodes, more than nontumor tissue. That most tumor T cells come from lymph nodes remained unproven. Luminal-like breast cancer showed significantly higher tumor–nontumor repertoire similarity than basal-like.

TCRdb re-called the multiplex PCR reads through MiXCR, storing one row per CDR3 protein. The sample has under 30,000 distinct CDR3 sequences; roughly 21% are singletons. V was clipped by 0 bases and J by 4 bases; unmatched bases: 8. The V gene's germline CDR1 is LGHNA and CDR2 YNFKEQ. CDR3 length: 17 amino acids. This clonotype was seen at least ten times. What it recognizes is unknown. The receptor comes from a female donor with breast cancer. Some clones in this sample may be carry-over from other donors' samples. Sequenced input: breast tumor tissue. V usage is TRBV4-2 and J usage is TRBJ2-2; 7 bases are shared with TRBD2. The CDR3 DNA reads TGTGCCAGCAGCCAAGAAGGGGAGGGGAGAGGCACCGGGGAGCTGTTTTTT. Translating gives CASSQEGEGRGTGELFF.